Listed here is a single T cell receptor beta chain. The target antigen is unknown. Other nucleotide sequences from this sample produce the same CDR3. Trimming stripped 0 bases from V and 9 bases from J, with 6 bases between. Germline V lookup: CDR1 GTSNPN, CDR2 SVGIG (reference sequence). CDR3 length: 11 amino acids. CD45RO-negative CD8 cells positively selected for CCR7 made up the naive population, which excluded terminally differentiated effector memory CD45RA+ cells. The study enrolled healthy HIV-negative adults without recent acute infections or vaccinations as donors. The sample is drawn from a study of shared clonotypes between healthy human individuals. Original data processing: ImmunoSEQ output held junction-only sequences without quality scores, so filtering differed. Measured with immunoSEQ multiplex PCR; TCRdb has only the in-frame clones, and not every one. Clone size and V and J calls were adopted from that table, with D and trimming inferred from the DNA. This sample carries about 2.1 million clones, 85% to 95% of them seen once, and the ten largest clones take roughly 1.8%.

Study findings and constraints: Having only a few donors restricted how much genetic and exposure-history diversity was captured. Among non-shared clonotypes, generation probabilities were lower than among those shared by all four donors.

V usage is TRBV30 and J usage is TRBJ2-1; possible D gene TRBD2, 6 bases. What was sequenced was naive CD8+ T cells from PBMCs. The TCR originated in a man aged 18 to 29 in good health. Some clones in this sample may be carry-over from other donors' samples. DNA for the CDR3: TGTGCCTGGAGTGTGGGGGGTGAGCAGTTCTTC. Translated, it gives CAWSVGGEQFF. Supplemented by reference TRBV30 and TRBJ2-1, the full variable domain reads SQTIHQWPATLVQPVGSPLSLECTVEGTSNPNLYWYRQAAGRGLQLLFYSVGIGQISSEVPQNLSASRPQDRQFILSSKKLLLSDSGFYLCAWSVGGEQFFGPGTRLTVL.